This T cell receptor (beta chain) was found in a study of T cells in Graves' hyperthyroidism and ophthalmopathy. This clonotype has at least ten counts. This CDR3 region has 16 residues. Germline V CDR1 and CDR2: MRHNA, SNTAGT. V dropped 0 bases and J dropped 0; count of bases not matched to a gene: 2. RNA transcripts were the template for amplifying TCR beta CDR3 regions. TCR CDR3 regions were first amplified by RT-PCR with HTBI primers. TCRdb passed the multiplex PCR reads through MiXCR, listing each CDR3 protein once. This table holds around 290,000 distinct CDR3 sequences, roughly 13% found once. Across 18 months, stable Graves' hyperthyroidism was marked by no progression to ophthalmopathy.

The V gene is TRBV6-4, the J gene TRBJ2-3, with 8 nucleotides matching TRBD2. The origin of this receptor is a woman in her thirties or forties with Graves' hyperthyroidism. Sequenced material: blood. In DNA form, the CDR3 reads TGTGCCAGCAGTGACTCGGCTAGCGGGAGCACAGATACGCAGTATTTT. Translated: CASSDSASGSTDTQYF.